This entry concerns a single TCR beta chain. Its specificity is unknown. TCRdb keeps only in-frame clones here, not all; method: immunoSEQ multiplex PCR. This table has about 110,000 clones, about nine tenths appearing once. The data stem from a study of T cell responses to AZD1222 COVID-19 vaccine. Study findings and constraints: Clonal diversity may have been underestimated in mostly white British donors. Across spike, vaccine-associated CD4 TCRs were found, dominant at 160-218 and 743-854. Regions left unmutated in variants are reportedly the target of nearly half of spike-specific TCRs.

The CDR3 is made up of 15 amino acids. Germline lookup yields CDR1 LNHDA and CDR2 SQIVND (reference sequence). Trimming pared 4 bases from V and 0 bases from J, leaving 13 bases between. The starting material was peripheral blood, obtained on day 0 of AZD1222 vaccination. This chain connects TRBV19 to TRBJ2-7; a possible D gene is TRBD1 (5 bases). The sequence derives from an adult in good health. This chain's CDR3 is CASSTGHPNSYEQYF. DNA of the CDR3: TGTGCCAGTAGTACCGGACACCCAAACTCCTACGAGCAGTACTTC.